Sequencing of this TCR beta chain was carried out in a study of CD8 T cells in Susac syndrome. An input of roughly 0.5 to 1 ug of RNA was subjected to reverse transcription using random hexamers. One entry per CDR3 protein results from TCRdb running MiXCR on the immunoSEQ multiplex PCR reads. Among some 190,000 distinct CDR3 sequences listed, roughly 95% were seen once. The germline V gene encodes CDR1 SEHNR and CDR2 FQNEAQ (reference sequence). The CDR3 loop spans 14 amino acids. J gave up 6 bases and V 1 base, and 5 bases lay outside the gene matches. Sequenced material: CD4+ T cells from PBMCs. The sequence was collected from a human donor in good health. The V and J genes are TRBV7-9 and TRBJ1-2; 7 bases are a match to TRBD1. This CDR3 reads CASSLVGDSDGYTF. CDR3 coding DNA: TGTGCCAGCAGCTTAGTTGGGGACAGTGATGGCTACACCTTC. The whole variable domain, filled in from reference TRBV7-9 and TRBJ1-2, reads DTGVSQNPRHKITKRGQNVTFRCDPISEHNRLYWYRQTLGQGPEFLTYFQNEAQLEKSRLLSDRFSAERPKGSFSTLEIQRTEQGDSAMYLCASSLVGDSDGYTFGSGTRLTVV.